The present T cell receptor (beta chain) was sequenced within a study of T cell responses to AZD1222 COVID-19 vaccine. Here immunoSEQ multiplex PCR was the method, and the copy in TCRdb shows in-frame clones only, minus some. The table has approximately 130,000 clones, approximately 80% seen once. V lost 5 bases to trimming and J lost 5 bases, with 19 bases between them. Looked up from germline, CDR1 is SGHAT and CDR2 is FQNNGV. The CDR3 is made up of 16 amino acids. The rearrangement joins TRBV11-2 to TRBJ2-1; no definite D call. The receptor was derived from an adult who received the AZD1222 COVID-19 vaccine. Specimen: peripheral blood, collected 28 days after the second AZD1222 dose. For the CDR3, the DNA is TGTGCCAGCAGCCGACAATCCCGGGCTCGAGACAATGAGCAGTTCTTC. Its protein is CASSRQSRARDNEQFF.